This T cell receptor (beta chain) was sequenced during a study of OX40 agonist ivuxolimab in advanced cancers. Study conclusions and caveats: Compared with CD4+, CD8+ T cells on average had more expanded clones. Researchers did not establish what antigens the expanded peripheral T cells target.

The data were produced by immunoSEQ multiplex PCR, yet TCRdb's version contains in-frame clones alone and is incomplete. This table holds 57,000 or so clones, 84% found once. Patients with a history of autoimmune disease or on systemic immunosuppression were excluded. Remarks on this clone: Its antigen remains unidentified.

The sequenced sample was CD4+ or CD8+ T cells sorted from blood, obtained in a trial of the OX40 agonist ivuxolimab. The sequence came from an adult with an advanced solid tumor such as melanoma, head and neck, liver or kidney cancer.

Here the CDR3 reads CASSPYSGAQETQYF. The DNA of the CDR3 is TGTGCCAGCAGTCCTTATAGCGGAGCGCAAGAGACCCAGTACTTC. The rearrangement links TRBV2 to TRBJ2-5; a weak D match, TRBD2 (6 bases). This CDR3 is built from 15 residues. With 5 bases removed from V and 2 bases from J, the gap between germline ends came to 15 bases. Looked up from germline, CDR1 is SNHLY and CDR2 is FYNNEI.